The rows below give T cell receptor beta chains drawn from one sample of a study of shared clonotypes between healthy human individuals. Generated by immunoSEQ multiplex PCR, the TCRdb table keeps only in-frame clones and is missing some. The table has about 2.1 million clones, just over 90% seen once. Sequenced material: naive CD8+ T cells from PBMCs. Receptors were obtained from a man in his late teens or twenties in good health. Some clones in this sample may be carry-over from other donors' samples. The CDR3 runs from the conserved cysteine through the conserved F or W. D genes are given only for firm matches. Expanded clones are given a class, and other clones once, few, many or no size at all.

>TRBV27|TRBJ2-2|.|TRBD1
CASSPRDRGIFTGELFF
TGTGCCAGCAGTCCCCGCGACAGGGGGATTTTCACCGGGGAGCTGTTTTTT
>TRBV19|TRBJ1-1|.|TRBD1
CASSGTGTTEAFF
TGTGCCAGTAGCGGGACAGGGACCACTGAAGCTTTCTTT
>TRBV27|TRBJ2-7|.|TRBD1
CASSPPGQAPYEQYF
TGTGCCAGCAGTCCTCCGGGACAGGCTCCCTACGAGCAGTACTTC
>TRBV13|TRBJ2-1|.|.
CASSLGGGEQFF
TGTGCCAGCAGCTTAGGTGGCGGCGAGCAGTTCTTC
>TRBV4-1|TRBJ2-1|.|.
CASSPWEGYNEQFF
TGCGCCAGCAGCCCCTGGGAAGGTTACAATGAGCAGTTCTTC
>TRBV5-5|TRBJ1-2|.|.
CASSLDREIAYGYTF
TGTGCCAGCAGCTTGGACAGGGAGATCGCTTATGGCTACACCTTC
>TRBV7-2|TRBJ2-7|once|TRBD1
CASSSTGHSYEQYF
TGTGCCAGCAGCTCGACAGGGCACTCCTACGAGCAGTACTTC
>TRBV4-2|TRBJ2-7|.|.
CASSQRTAAYEQYF
TGTGCCAGCAGCCAACGGACAGCGGCCTACGAGCAGTACTTC
>TRBV9|TRBJ2-7|.|.
CASSESAGWRQYF
TGTGCCAGCAGCGAGTCCGCAGGGTGGCGGCAGTACTTC
>TRBV10-3|TRBJ1-5|.|.
CAISESAGRDNQPQHF
TGTGCCATCAGTGAGTCGGCAGGTCGGGACAATCAGCCCCAGCATTTT
>TRBV6-5|TRBJ2-2|once|.
CASSSLTGLYTGELFF
TGTGCCAGCAGTTCCCTTACAGGGTTGTACACCGGGGAGCTGTTTTTT
>TRBV5-4|TRBJ2-2|.|TRBD2
CASSLSQREYYTGELFF
TGTGCCAGCAGCTTGAGTCAGCGGGAGTATTACACCGGGGAGCTGTTTTTT
>TRBV4-1|TRBJ1-2|.|TRBD1
CASRPRVADRGRENGYTF
TGCGCCAGCAGGCCCCGCGTCGCGGACAGGGGGCGCGAAAATGGCTACACCTTC
>TRBV29-1|TRBJ2-3|.|.
CSAEGLVGDTQYF
TGCAGCGCCGAGGGACTTGTTGGGGATACGCAGTATTTT
>TRBV21-1|TRBJ1-5|.|.
CASSTPLRQSGNQPQHF
TGTGCCAGCAGCACCCCACTCAGGCAGTCGGGCAATCAGCCCCAGCATTTT
>TRBV6-5|TRBJ2-7|.|TRBD2
CASSTFSGGAPEQYF
TGTGCCAGCAGTACATTTAGCGGGGGGGCCCCCGAGCAGTACTTC
>TRBV5-6|TRBJ2-7|.|.
CASSPGRAGTLEQYF
TGTGCCAGCAGTCCCGGGCGGGCAGGGACTCTCGAGCAGTACTTC
>TRBV28|TRBJ2-2|.|TRBD2
CASSSYLSGLAGGLRRNTGELFF
TGTGCCAGCAGTTCCTACCTTTCCGGACTAGCGGGAGGTCTTAGGCGAAACACCGGGGAGCTGTTTTTT
>TRBV19|TRBJ2-4|once|TRBD1
CASTHRGLGKNIQYF
TGTGCCAGTACCCACAGGGGGCTGGGCAAAAACATTCAGTACTTC
>TRBV2|TRBJ1-3|.|.
CARELQESSGNTIYF
TGTGCCAGGGAGTTACAGGAGAGCTCTGGAAACACCATATATTTT
>TRBV6-4|TRBJ2-7|.|TRBD2
CASTGGGFSYEQYF
TGTGCCAGCACCGGGGGGGGGTTCTCCTACGAGCAGTACTTC
>TRBV19|TRBJ1-5|.|.
CASSIVFSNQPQHF
TGTGCCAGTAGTATAGTTTTTAGCAATCAGCCCCAGCATTTT
>TRBV7-8|TRBJ2-3|.|.
CASSLERTADTQYF
TGTGCCAGCAGCTTAGAAAGGACAGCCGATACGCAGTATTTT
>TRBV5-1|TRBJ1-2|.|.
CASSSPTEGGTRGYGYTF
TGCGCCAGCAGCTCTCCCACCGAGGGTGGGACCCGCGGCTATGGCTACACCTTC
>TRBV7-9|TRBJ2-5|.|.
CASSLHQTGRKETQYF
TGTGCCAGCAGCCTACACCAAACCGGCAGAAAAGAGACCCAGTACTTC
>TRBV18|TRBJ2-1|.|TRBD2
CASSPTSDSSYNEQFF
TGTGCCAGCTCACCCACTAGCGACAGCTCCTACAATGAGCAGTTCTTC
>TRBV28|TRBJ1-2|.|.
CASSLLGTGANYGYTF
TGTGCCAGCAGTTTATTAGGTACTGGGGCCAACTATGGCTACACCTTC
>TRBV7-9|TRBJ2-7|.|TRBD2
CASSYPHTGTSDEQYF
TGTGCCAGCAGCTATCCACACACCGGGACTAGTGACGAGCAGTACTTC
>TRBV11-2|TRBJ2-7|.|.
CASSLELNPPEQYF
TGTGCCAGCAGCTTAGAACTAAATCCCCCCGAGCAGTACTTC
>TRBV27|TRBJ1-1|.|.
CASNTRQATPNTEAFF
TGTGCCAGCAACACCAGACAGGCTACCCCGAACACTGAAGCTTTCTTT
>TRBV7-9|TRBJ2-1|.|TRBD2
CASSFPLLTSGHNEQFF
TGTGCCAGCAGCTTCCCCCTTCTCACTAGCGGGCACAATGAGCAGTTCTTC
>TRBV7-9|TRBJ1-5|once|.
CASSLPTRNQPQHF
TGTGCCAGCAGCTTGCCAACTAGAAATCAGCCCCAGCATTTT
>TRBV19|TRBJ2-7|.|TRBD2
CASSLTSAYEQYF
TGTGCCAGTAGCCTTACTAGCGCGTACGAGCAGTACTTC
>TRBV6-6|TRBJ2-7|.|.
CASSYFGSTYEQYF
TGTGCCAGCAGTTACTTCGGCAGCACCTACGAGCAGTACTTC
>TRBV4-3|TRBJ2-7|once|TRBD2
CASSQDLGGSYEQYF
TGCGCCAGCAGCCAAGATCTGGGAGGGAGCTACGAGCAGTACTTC
>TRBV28|TRBJ2-5|.|.
CASSLDRRETQYF
TGTGCCAGCAGTTTAGACAGGAGAGAGACCCAGTACTTC
>TRBV13|TRBJ2-1|.|TRBD2
CASSPRTSGREIYNEQFF
TGTGCCAGCAGCCCGCGGACTAGCGGGAGGGAAATCTACAATGAGCAGTTCTTC
>TRBV30|TRBJ2-7|once|.
CAWSVAGPYEQYF
TGTGCCTGGAGTGTAGCGGGCCCCTACGAGCAGTACTTC
>TRBV28|TRBJ2-3|.|.
CASSYGGRRSTDTQYF
TGTGCCAGCAGTTACGGAGGGAGGAGGAGCACAGATACGCAGTATTTT
>TRBV7-9|TRBJ2-7|once|TRBD1
CASSIRSGQGAYEQYF
TGTGCCAGCAGCATCCGCTCAGGGCAGGGGGCCTACGAGCAGTACTTC
>TRBV5-6|TRBJ2-1|.|TRBD1
CASSGRGQGFYNEQFF
TGTGCCAGCAGCGGGCGTGGACAGGGATTCTACAATGAGCAGTTCTTC
>TRBV7-9|TRBJ2-6|.|TRBD1
CASSDRDRGGNVLTF
TGTGCCAGCAGCGATCGGGACAGGGGAGGCAACGTCCTGACTTTC
>TRBV28|TRBJ2-3|.|.
CASSFKTYTDTQYF
TGTGCCAGCAGTTTCAAGACATACACAGATACGCAGTATTTT